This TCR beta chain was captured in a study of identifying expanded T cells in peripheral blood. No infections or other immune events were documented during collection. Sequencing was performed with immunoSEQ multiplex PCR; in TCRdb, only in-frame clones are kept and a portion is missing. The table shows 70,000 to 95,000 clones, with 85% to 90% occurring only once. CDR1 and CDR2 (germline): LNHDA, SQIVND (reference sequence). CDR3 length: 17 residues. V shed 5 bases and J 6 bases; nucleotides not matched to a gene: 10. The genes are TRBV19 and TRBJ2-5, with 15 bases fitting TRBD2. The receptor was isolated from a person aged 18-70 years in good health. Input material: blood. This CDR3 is CASSRAGTSGGFKTQYF. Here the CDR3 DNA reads TGTGCCAGTAGTCGCGCTGGGACTAGCGGGGGGTTCAAGACCCAGTACTTC.